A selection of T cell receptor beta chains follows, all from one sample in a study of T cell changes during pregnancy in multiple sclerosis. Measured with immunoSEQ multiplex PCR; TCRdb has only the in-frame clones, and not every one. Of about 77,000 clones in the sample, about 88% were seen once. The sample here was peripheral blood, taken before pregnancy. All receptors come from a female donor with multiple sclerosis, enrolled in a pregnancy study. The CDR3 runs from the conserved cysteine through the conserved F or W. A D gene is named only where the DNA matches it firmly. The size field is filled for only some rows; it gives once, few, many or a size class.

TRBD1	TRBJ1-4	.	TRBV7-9	CASSNLQGGKNEKLFF	TGTGCCAGCAGCAATCTACAGGGGGGGAAGAATGAAAAACTGTTTTTT
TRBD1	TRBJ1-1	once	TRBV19	CASTVTGGAEAFF	TGTGCCAGTACTGTGACAGGGGGCGCCGAAGCTTTCTTT
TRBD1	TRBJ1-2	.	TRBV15	CATSRRQGALGYGYTF	TGTGCCACCAGCAGAAGACAGGGGGCGTTGGGCTATGGCTACACCTTC
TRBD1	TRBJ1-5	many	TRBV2	CASKGGRNQPQHF	TGTGCCAGCAAAGGGGGCCGGAATCAGCCCCAGCATTTT
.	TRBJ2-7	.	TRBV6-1	CASSKTETYEQYF	TGTGCCAGCAGTAAGACAGAGACCTACGAGCAGTACTTC
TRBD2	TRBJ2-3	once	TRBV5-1	CASSLKLTSGSTDTQYF	TGCGCCAGCAGCTTGAAACTGACTAGCGGAAGCACAGATACGCAGTATTTT
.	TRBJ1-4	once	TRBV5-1	CASSLGGGNEKLFF	TGCGCCAGCAGCTTGGGGGGAGGTAATGAAAAACTGTTTTTT
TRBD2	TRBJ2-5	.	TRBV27	CASSLAGPYQETQYF	TGTGCCAGCAGTCTAGCGGGGCCGTACCAAGAGACCCAGTACTTC
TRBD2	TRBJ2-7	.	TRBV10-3	CAISSSGGRYEQYF	TGTGCCATCAGTTCTAGCGGGGGGCGGTACGAGCAGTACTTC
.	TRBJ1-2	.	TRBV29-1	CSVDLWESGGYTF	TGCAGCGTTGATCTCTGGGAGTCGGGGGGCTACACCTTC
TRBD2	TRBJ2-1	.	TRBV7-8	CASSSVRTSGASSYNEQFF	TGTGCCAGCAGCTCTGTTAGGACTAGCGGGGCCAGCTCCTACAATGAGCAGTTCTTC
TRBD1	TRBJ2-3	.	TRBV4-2	CASSIRTGSWPDTQYF	TGTGCCAGCAGCATCCGGACAGGAAGCTGGCCAGATACGCAGTATTTT
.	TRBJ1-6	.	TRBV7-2	CASSLTASSYNSPLHF	TGTGCCAGCAGCTTGACAGCGAGCTCCTATAATTCACCCCTCCACTTT
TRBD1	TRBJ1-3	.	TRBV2	CASSATGFGNTIYF	TGTGCCAGCAGTGCGACAGGGTTTGGAAACACCATATATTTT
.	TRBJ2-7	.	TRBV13	CASSSTGLSSYEQYF	TGTGCCAGCAGCTCAACAGGACTAAGCTCCTACGAGCAGTACTTC
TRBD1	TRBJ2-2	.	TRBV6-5	CASSSTGGIGELFF	TGTGCCAGCAGTTCCACAGGGGGCATCGGGGAGCTGTTTTTT
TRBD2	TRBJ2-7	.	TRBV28	CASSLGSGAYEQYF	TGTGCCAGCAGTTTAGGTAGCGGGGCCTACGAGCAGTACTTC
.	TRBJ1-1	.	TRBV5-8	CASSLQLMAGVAFF	TGTGCCAGCAGCTTGCAATTAATGGCCGGGGTAGCTTTCTTT
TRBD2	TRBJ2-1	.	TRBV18	CASSPTVRAGNEQFF	TGTGCCAGCTCTCCGACAGTCCGAGCGGGGAATGAGCAGTTCTTC
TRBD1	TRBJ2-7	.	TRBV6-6	CASSYSSGGPYEQYF	TGTGCCAGCAGTTACTCGTCAGGGGGTCCCTACGAGCAGTACTTC
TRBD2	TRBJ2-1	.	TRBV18	CASSPPGRSGGYNEQFF	TGTGCCAGCTCACCTCCCGGGAGGAGCGGGGGTTACAATGAGCAGTTCTTC
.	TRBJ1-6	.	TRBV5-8	CASSVLGVLNSPLHF	TGTGCCAGCAGCGTCTTAGGGGTGCTTAATTCACCCCTCCACTTT
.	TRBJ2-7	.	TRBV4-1	CASSQYQTGRPYEQYF	TGCGCCAGCAGCCAGTACCAGACAGGGAGGCCCTACGAGCAGTACTTC
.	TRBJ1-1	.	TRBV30	CAWSPLGVGNTEAFF	TGTGCCTGGAGTCCATTAGGGGTAGGGAACACTGAAGCTTTCTTT
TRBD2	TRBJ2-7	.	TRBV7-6	CASSFRASGGIYEQYF	TGTGCCAGCAGCTTCCGGGCTAGCGGGGGGATCTACGAGCAGTACTTC
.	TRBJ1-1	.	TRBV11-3	CASSPGGAGNTEAFF	TGTGCCAGCAGCCCAGGAGGAGCGGGGAACACTGAAGCTTTCTTT
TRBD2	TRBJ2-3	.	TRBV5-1	CATIGGAHTDTQYF	TGCGCCACCATCGGGGGGGCACACACAGATACGCAGTATTTT
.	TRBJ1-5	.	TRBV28	CASSGWGQGFSNQPQHF	TGTGCCAGCAGTGGGTGGGGGCAGGGGTTCAGCAATCAGCCCCAGCATTTT
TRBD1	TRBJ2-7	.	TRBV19	CASRQKGQGAYEQYF	TGTGCCAGTAGACAAAAGGGACAGGGGGCATACGAGCAGTACTTC
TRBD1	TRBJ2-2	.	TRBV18	CASSPWTGDTGELFF	TGTGCCAGCTCACCGTGGACAGGGGACACCGGGGAGCTGTTTTTT
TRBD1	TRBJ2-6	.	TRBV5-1	CASSPGTVERSGANVLTF	TGCGCCAGCAGCCCCGGGACAGTTGAACGCTCTGGGGCCAACGTCCTGACTTTC
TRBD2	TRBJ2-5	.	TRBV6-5	CASNIGAGGLETQYF	TGTGCCAGCAACATTGGAGCGGGGGGGCTGGAGACCCAGTACTTC
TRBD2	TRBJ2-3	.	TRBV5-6	CASSRIAGALHTQYF	TGTGCCAGCAGCCGCATAGCGGGGGCCCTACATACGCAGTATTTT
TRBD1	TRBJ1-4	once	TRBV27	CASSSTGINEKLFF	TGTGCCAGCAGTTCGACAGGGATTAATGAAAAACTGTTTTTT
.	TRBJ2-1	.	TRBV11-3	CASSPGVDEQFF	TGTGCCAGCAGCCCGGGTGTCGATGAGCAGTTCTTC
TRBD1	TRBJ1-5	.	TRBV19	CASSPLRERDRRGQPQHF	TGTGCCAGTAGTCCTCTTAGGGAAAGGGACAGAAGGGGTCAGCCCCAGCATTTT
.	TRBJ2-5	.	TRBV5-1	CASSLESGTPKETQYF	TGCGCCAGCAGCTTGGAAAGTGGGACTCCAAAAGAGACCCAGTACTTC
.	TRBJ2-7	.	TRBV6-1	CASRPQFYEQYF	TGTGCCAGCAGACCCCAGTTTTACGAGCAGTACTTC
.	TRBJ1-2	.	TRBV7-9	CASTFLERSNYGYTF	TGTGCCAGCACCTTTCTCGAGCGTAGTAACTATGGCTACACCTTC
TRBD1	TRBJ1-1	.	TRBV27	CASSLGRGYTEAFF	TGTGCCAGCAGTTTAGGCAGGGGGTACACTGAAGCTTTCTTT
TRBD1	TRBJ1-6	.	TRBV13	CASSPPTGRNSPLHF	TGTGCCAGCAGCCCCCCGACAGGGCGTAATTCACCCCTCCACTTT
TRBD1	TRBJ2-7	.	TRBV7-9	CASSHQGAPGYEQYF	TGTGCCAGCAGCCACCAGGGGGCCCCCGGGTACGAGCAGTACTTC
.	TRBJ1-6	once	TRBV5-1	CASSLETPLNSPLHF	TGCGCCAGCAGCTTGGAGACGCCACTAAATTCACCCCTCCACTTT
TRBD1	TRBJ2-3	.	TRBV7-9	CASSPSMTGIQDTQYF	TGTGCCAGCAGCCCCTCAATGACAGGGATACAAGATACGCAGTATTTT
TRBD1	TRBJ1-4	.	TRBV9	CASSVQGGEKLFF	TGTGCCAGCAGCGTACAGGGGGGAGAAAAACTGTTTTTT
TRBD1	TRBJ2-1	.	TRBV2	CASRIRGAGGHNEQFF	TGTGCCAGCAGAATCAGGGGGGCAGGGGGCCATAATGAGCAGTTCTTC
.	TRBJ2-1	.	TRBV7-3	CASSVSGAYNEQFF	TGTGCCAGCAGCGTTAGCGGAGCCTACAATGAGCAGTTCTTC
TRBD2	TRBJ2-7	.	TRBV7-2	CASSYASGGLSSYEQYF	TGTGCCAGCAGCTATGCGAGCGGGGGCCTCAGCTCCTACGAGCAGTACTTC
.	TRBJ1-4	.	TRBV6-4	CASSDSRHPEKLFF	TGTGCCAGCAGTGACTCGCGACATCCTGAAAAACTGTTTTTT